A selection of T cell receptor beta chains follows, all from one sample in a study of cytomegalovirus exposure and HLA in healthy donors. Clones were read by immunoSEQ multiplex PCR, and TCRdb kept only the in-frame ones, dropping some. The table shows around 70,000 clones, with around 94% occurring only once. Material: PBMCs. The source of these receptors is a woman younger than 30 in good health and CMV-seropositive. CDR3s include the opening cysteine and the closing phenylalanine or tryptophan. A D gene is named only where the DNA matches it firmly. Clone size is shown for a subset of rows, as once, few, many or a class of expanded clone.

clone size	D gene	V gene	J gene	CDR3 DNA	CDR3 protein
NA	TRBD1	TRBV6-5	TRBJ1-2	TGTGCCAGCACCGGAAGGGACAGAAAATATGGCTACACCTTC	CASTGRDRKYGYTF
NA	TRBD1	TRBV6-1	TRBJ1-5	TGTGCCAGCAGTGAATGGACAGGTCGCAATCAGCCCCAGCATTTT	CASSEWTGRNQPQHF
NA	NA	TRBV7-2	TRBJ1-2	TGTGCCAGCAGCTTAGCGGTGTCGGGCTATGGCTACACCTTC	CASSLAVSGYGYTF
NA	NA	TRBV6-6	TRBJ1-1	TGTGCCAGCAGACATGGACAGAACACTGAAGCTTTCTTT	CASRHGQNTEAFF
NA	TRBD2	TRBV27	TRBJ2-3	TGTGCCAGCAGTCCCTGGACTAGCGGGGTTCCAGATACGCAGTATTTT	CASSPWTSGVPDTQYF
once	TRBD2	TRBV10-3	TRBJ2-2	TGTGCCATCAGTCCTAGCGGGAGATCTACCGGGGAGCTGTTTTTT	CAISPSGRSTGELFF
NA	NA	TRBV29-1	TRBJ2-3	TGCAGCGTTGGGGTGGGTTCCAGGGATACGCAGTATTTT	CSVGVGSRDTQYF
NA	NA	TRBV21-1	TRBJ1-1	TGTGCCAGCAGCAAAGTGAAGGGACAGGGGGTTGTGAACACTGAAGCTTTCTTT	CASSKVKGQGVVNTEAFF
NA	TRBD1	TRBV7-9	TRBJ2-7	TGTGCCAGCAGCCTAAGGACAGGGGAACGATCCGAGCAGTACTTC	CASSLRTGERSEQYF
NA	NA	TRBV5-1	TRBJ2-2	TGCGCCAGCAGCTTTTTGTCAGGGGTCTACACCGGGGAGCTGTTTTTT	CASSFLSGVYTGELFF
NA	TRBD1	TRBV30	TRBJ1-2	TGTGCCTGGACTAACACAGGGGTTAAAAGCTATGGCTACACCTTC	CAWTNTGVKSYGYTF
NA	NA	TRBV19	TRBJ2-1	TGTGCCAGTAGGGGAGGAGGGTCCCCCTCCAATGAGCAGTTCTTC	CASRGGGSPSNEQFF
NA	TRBD1	TRBV7-6	TRBJ1-2	TGTGCCAGCAGCCACCGGGACAGGGGGGACTATGGCTACACCTTC	CASSHRDRGDYGYTF
NA	NA	TRBV11-3	TRBJ1-4	TGTGCCAGCAGCCCGACACAGAATGAAAAACTGTTTTTT	CASSPTQNEKLFF
NA	NA	TRBV30	TRBJ2-7	TGTGCCTGGAGTTCGGGACTTATGGGGTACGAGCAGTACTTC	CAWSSGLMGYEQYF
NA	NA	TRBV19	TRBJ2-2	TGTGCCAGTAGTCCTACAGGGTCGTGGGGCACCGGGGAGCTGTTTTTT	CASSPTGSWGTGELFF
few	TRBD1	TRBV5-1	TRBJ1-1	TGCGCCAGCAGCTGGGGGCAGGGGGCCCATGGCACTGAAGCTTTCTTT	CASSWGQGAHGTEAFF
NA	TRBD2	TRBV4-1	TRBJ2-7	TGCGCCAGCAGCCAAGTCCGACTAGCGGGAACCTACGAGCAGTACTTC	CASSQVRLAGTYEQYF
NA	NA	TRBV30	TRBJ2-6	TGTGCCTGGAGTGTGGGGGCCGTGAGTGGGGCCAACGTCCTGACTTTC	CAWSVGAVSGANVLTF
NA	TRBD1	TRBV7-2	TRBJ1-6	TGTGCCAGCAGCGGGGACAGGGGTATGAATAATTCACCCCTCCACTTT	CASSGDRGMNNSPLHF
NA	TRBD2	TRBV5-1	TRBJ2-3	TGCGCCAGCAGCTTGGGCCTAGCGGGAGGCGGCACAGATACGCAGTATTTT	CASSLGLAGGGTDTQYF
NA	NA	TRBV7-9	TRBJ2-7	TGTGCCAGCAGCTTAGACAGGGCCTCCTACGAGCAGTACTTC	CASSLDRASYEQYF
NA	NA	TRBV30	TRBJ2-3	TGTGCCTGGGGCGCGCCTCGCGGCCTCGAGGATACGCAGTATTTT	CAWGAPRGLEDTQYF
once	TRBD2	TRBV5-8	TRBJ2-1	TGTGCCAGCACCCCCGGGACTAGCGGGACCAATGAGCAGTTCTTC	CASTPGTSGTNEQFF
NA	TRBD2	TRBV27	TRBJ2-1	TGTGCCAGCGCTCCGGGACTAGGGGTGTGGTATGAGCAGTTCTTC	CASAPGLGVWYEQFF
NA	TRBD2	TRBV30	TRBJ2-1	TGTGCCTGGGGCGGGGGCGCGGGACTAGGGGGTGAGCAGTTCTTC	CAWGGGAGLGGEQFF
NA	NA	TRBV4-2	TRBJ1-1	TGTGCCAGCAGCCAAGAAGGGGGCACTGAAGCTTTCTTT	CASSQEGGTEAFF
once	TRBD1	TRBV6-6	TRBJ1-1	TGTGCCAGCAGTTACGGCACAGGGGGCACTGAAGCTTTCTTT	CASSYGTGGTEAFF
once	NA	TRBV25-1	TRBJ2-5	TGTGCCACCGAGAATGTTCAAGAGACCCAGTACTTC	CATENVQETQYF
NA	NA	TRBV30	TRBJ2-1	TGTGCCTGGAGTGTACGGGGGATCGATGAGCAGTTCTTC	CAWSVRGIDEQFF
NA	NA	TRBV9	TRBJ2-1	TGTGCCAGCAGCGAACAGGGAATCGTCAGTGAGCAGTTCTTC	CASSEQGIVSEQFF
NA	NA	TRBV25-1	TRBJ1-1	TGTGCCAGCAGTGAATATTCTGGACAGAACACTGAAGCTTTCTTT	CASSEYSGQNTEAFF
NA	NA	TRBV29-1	TRBJ2-6	TGCAGCGTTGAAAGCGGCAGCCTACCCTCTGGGGCCAACGTCCTGACTTTC	CSVESGSLPSGANVLTF
NA	TRBD1	TRBV5-5	TRBJ1-3	TGTGCCAGCAGCTTGAGGACAGGTAGCTCTGGAAACACCATATATTTT	CASSLRTGSSGNTIYF
NA	NA	TRBV6-4	TRBJ1-5	TGTGCCAGCTCGTCAGAAATTTATCAGCCCCAGCATTTT	CASSSEIYQPQHF
NA	NA	TRBV29-1	TRBJ2-1	TGCAGCGTTGCTACAGGGTTGTACAATGAGCAGTTCTTC	CSVATGLYNEQFF
once	TRBD2	TRBV7-2	TRBJ2-5	TGTGCCAGCAGCCTCGGGGGAGGGGCGGGAGAAGGGGTGACCCAGTACTTC	CASSLGGGAGEGVTQYF
NA	NA	TRBV7-3	TRBJ1-1	TGTGCCAGCTCAGGAGGTTGGGGTACTGAAGCTTTCTTT	CASSGGWGTEAFF
NA	TRBD1	TRBV27	TRBJ2-7	TGTGCCAGTCGGACAGGGAGCCGTTCCGAGCAGTACTTC	CASRTGSRSEQYF
NA	NA	TRBV6-5	TRBJ1-2	TGTGCCAGCAGTCCTACTAGGGCGGAGGGCTACACCTTC	CASSPTRAEGYTF
NA	NA	TRBV4-1	TRBJ1-1	TGCGCCAGCAGCCATCGGATGACGACAGATGAAGCTTTCTTT	CASSHRMTTDEAFF
NA	NA	TRBV5-1	TRBJ2-1	TGCGCCAGCAGCTTGGGACAGGACCTCAATGAGCAGTTCTTC	CASSLGQDLNEQFF
NA	TRBD2	TRBV15	TRBJ2-5	TGTGCCACCAGCAGAGATCTAGCGGGAGGGCCGCAGACCCAGTACTTC	CATSRDLAGGPQTQYF
NA	TRBD2	TRBV6-5	TRBJ2-7	TGTGCCAGCAGAGCGCGGGAGACCGCCTACGAGCAGTACTTC	CASRARETAYEQYF
NA	NA	TRBV2	TRBJ2-1	TGTGCCAGCCTTCCGGGACTTGACGGCGATGAGCAGTTCTTC	CASLPGLDGDEQFF
NA	NA	TRBV6-6	TRBJ2-3	TGTGCCAGCAGTTCAGGTAGAGATACGCAGTATTTT	CASSSGRDTQYF
NA	TRBD1	TRBV30	TRBJ1-2	TGTGCCTGGAGTGCCGACAGGGGGCGCGACTATGGCTACACCTTC	CAWSADRGRDYGYTF
NA	TRBD2	TRBV28	TRBJ2-2	TGTGCCAGCACCGTAGCGGGAGAAGTCCCCGGGGAGCTGTTTTTT	CASTVAGEVPGELFF
NA	TRBD1	TRBV29-1	TRBJ2-1	TGCAGCGTTGGACAGGGTAATGAGCAGTTCTTC	CSVGQGNEQFF
NA	TRBD1	TRBV7-9	TRBJ1-5	TGTGCCGGGGCGGGGACAGGGGGCCTGAGCAATCAGCCCCAGCATTTT	CAGAGTGGLSNQPQHF
NA	TRBD1	TRBV27	TRBJ2-7	TGTGCCAGCATCCCGACCGGGACAGGGCTCTACGAGCAGTACTTC	CASIPTGTGLYEQYF
once	TRBD1	TRBV5-6	TRBJ1-4	TGTGCCAGCAGCCCCCGACAGGGAGGTGAAAAACTGTTTTTT	CASSPRQGGEKLFF
NA	TRBD1	TRBV6-1	TRBJ1-2	TGTGCCAGCACCAACACAGGGGGAGGTAACTATGGCTACACCTTC	CASTNTGGGNYGYTF
NA	NA	TRBV5-5	TRBJ2-7	TGTGCCAGCAGCTTGGATCCCGGGAGCTACGAGCAGTACTTC	CASSLDPGSYEQYF
NA	TRBD1	TRBV13	TRBJ2-2	TGTGCCAGCAGCCCAGGGGGAACCGGGGAGCTGTTTTTT	CASSPGGTGELFF
NA	TRBD1	TRBV2	TRBJ1-2	TGTGCCAGCAGTCCCGGGACAGCGAATAACTATGGCTACACCTTC	CASSPGTANNYGYTF
NA	TRBD2	TRBV11-1	TRBJ2-1	TGTGCCAGCAGCCCAAGTCGGGAACTAGCGAGCAATGAGCAGTTCTTC	CASSPSRELASNEQFF
once	TRBD1	TRBV5-1	TRBJ2-1	TGCGCCAGCAACCGCGACAGGGTTAAAAATGAGCAGTTCTTC	CASNRDRVKNEQFF